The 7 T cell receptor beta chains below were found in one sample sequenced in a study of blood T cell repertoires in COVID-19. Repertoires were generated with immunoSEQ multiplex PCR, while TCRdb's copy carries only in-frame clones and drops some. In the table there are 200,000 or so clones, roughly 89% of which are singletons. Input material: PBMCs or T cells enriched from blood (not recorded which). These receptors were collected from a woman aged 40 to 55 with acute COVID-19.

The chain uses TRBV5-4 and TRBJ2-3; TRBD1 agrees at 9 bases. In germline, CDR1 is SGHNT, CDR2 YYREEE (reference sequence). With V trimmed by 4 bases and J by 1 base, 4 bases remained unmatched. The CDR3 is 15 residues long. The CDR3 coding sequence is TGTGCCAGCAGCCAACGGGACAGGGGCACAGATACGCAGTATTTT. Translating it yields CASSQRDRGTDTQYF. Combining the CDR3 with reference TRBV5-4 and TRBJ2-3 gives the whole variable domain ETGVTQSPTHLIKTRGQQVTLRCSSQSGHNTVSWYQQALGQGPQFIFQYYREEENGRGNFPPRFSGLQFPNYSSELNVNALELDDSALYLCASSQRDRGTDTQYFGPGTRLTVL.

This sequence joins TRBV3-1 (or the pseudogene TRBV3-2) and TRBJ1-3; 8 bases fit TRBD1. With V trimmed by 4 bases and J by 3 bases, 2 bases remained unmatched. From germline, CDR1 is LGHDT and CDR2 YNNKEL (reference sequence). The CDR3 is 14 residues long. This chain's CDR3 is CASSPGGGGNTIYF. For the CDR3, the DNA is TGTGCCAGCAGCCCAGGGGGCGGTGGAAACACCATATATTTT.

CDR3 DNA sequence: TGTGCCAGCAGTCCAACAGGTGGTACGCGCAATCAGCCCCAGCATTTT. Its protein is CASSPTGGTRNQPQHF. The chain employs TRBV28 and TRBJ1-5; D is perhaps TRBD1 (5 bases). The V end was cut by 5 bases, the J end by 2 bases, with 16 bases between. The CDR3 length is 16 residues. Germline-derived CDR1 and CDR2 are MDHEN and SYDVKM.

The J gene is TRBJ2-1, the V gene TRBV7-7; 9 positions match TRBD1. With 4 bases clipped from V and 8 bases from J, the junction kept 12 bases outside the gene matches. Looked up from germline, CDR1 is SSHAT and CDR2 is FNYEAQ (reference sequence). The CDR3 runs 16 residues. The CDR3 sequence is CASSYAPGQGVHEQFF. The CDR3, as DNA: TGTGCCAGCAGCTATGCCCCGGGACAGGGTGTCCATGAGCAGTTCTTC.

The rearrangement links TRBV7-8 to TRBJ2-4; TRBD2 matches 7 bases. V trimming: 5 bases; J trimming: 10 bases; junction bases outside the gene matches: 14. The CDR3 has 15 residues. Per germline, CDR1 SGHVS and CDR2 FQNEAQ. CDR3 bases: TGTGCCAGCAGCCCCTGGACGGCCTCGGGGGGTATTCAGTACTTC. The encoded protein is CASSPWTASGGIQYF.

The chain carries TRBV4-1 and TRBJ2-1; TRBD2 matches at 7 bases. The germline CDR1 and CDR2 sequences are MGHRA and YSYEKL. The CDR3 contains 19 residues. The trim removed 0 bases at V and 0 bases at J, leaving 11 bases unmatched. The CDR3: CASSQDPPALADSYNEQFF. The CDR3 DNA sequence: TGCGCCAGCAGCCAAGATCCCCCGGCGCTAGCGGACTCCTACAATGAGCAGTTCTTC.

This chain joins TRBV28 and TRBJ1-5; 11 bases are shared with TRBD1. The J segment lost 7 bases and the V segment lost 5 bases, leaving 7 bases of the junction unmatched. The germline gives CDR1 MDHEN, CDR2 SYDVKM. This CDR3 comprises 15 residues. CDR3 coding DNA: TGTGCCAGCAGTATCGGGACAGGGGGATTACAGCCCCAGCATTTT. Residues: CASSIGTGGLQPQHF.